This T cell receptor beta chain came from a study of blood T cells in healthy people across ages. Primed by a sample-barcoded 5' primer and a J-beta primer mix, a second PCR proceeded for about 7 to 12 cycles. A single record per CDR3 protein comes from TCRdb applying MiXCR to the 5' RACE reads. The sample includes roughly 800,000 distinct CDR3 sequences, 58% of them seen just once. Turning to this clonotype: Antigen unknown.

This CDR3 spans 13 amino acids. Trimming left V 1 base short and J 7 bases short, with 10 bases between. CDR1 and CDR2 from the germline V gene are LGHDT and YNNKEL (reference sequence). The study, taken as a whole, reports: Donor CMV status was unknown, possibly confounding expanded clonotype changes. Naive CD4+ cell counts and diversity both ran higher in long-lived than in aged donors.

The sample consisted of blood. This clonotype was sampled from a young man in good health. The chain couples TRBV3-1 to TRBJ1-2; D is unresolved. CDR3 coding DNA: TGTGCCAGCAGCCAAGGGGGAACGGTTGGCTACACCTTC. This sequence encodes CASSQGGTVGYTF. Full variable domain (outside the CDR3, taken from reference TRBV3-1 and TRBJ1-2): DTAVSQTPKYLVTQMGNDKSIKCEQNLGHDTMYWYKQDSKKFLKIMFSYNNKELIINETVPNRFSPKSPDKAHLNLHINSLELGDSAVYFCASSQGGTVGYTFGSGTRLTVV.